This T cell receptor beta chain is from a study of cytomegalovirus exposure and HLA in healthy donors (dated by TCRdb to 2016 to 2017). Regarding the research as a whole: An earlier analysis of some 550 of the donors reported 250 to 300 Gb of sequence data and 117 million unique TCR beta sequences from 150 million to 200 million T cells. An earlier analysis of some 500 of the donors used high-throughput TCR beta sequencing to judge whether each TCR beta V gene segment behaved as functional or pseudogenic. High-throughput TCR immunosequencing, statistical association of individual TCRs with disease status, and machine learning were combined to predict cytomegalovirus infection status. Roughly 5 DR-DQ haplotypes were treated as single units for association and clustering because of strong linkage in the cohort. Across 398 genotyped donors of the cohort, an average of approximately 240,000 unique TCR beta nucleotide sequences per donor were sequenced, and around 19% of those sequences were non-productive. The number of typed donors differed by locus: roughly 629-640 for A, B, C, DRB1 and DQB1; approximately 530 for DQA1; approximately 610 for DPA1; and about 450 for DPB1. The study was designed to test whether signatures of past pathogen exposure could be identified by cataloging public T cell receptors. All discovery cohort repertoires had been generated using a single sequencing platform. In a later analysis, previously published TCR beta repertoires from 666 donors were re-analyzed and high-resolution HLA genotyping was added so that TCR occurrence patterns could be studied. About 310 gigabases of sequencing data and approximately 93 million unique TCR sequences were included in an early release covering about 600 HLA-typed donors. Rather than using new phenotypic data, the later analysis identified candidate immune exposures from TCR beta sequences and from how often those sequences occurred across donors. Using immunosequencing, the study profiled T cell repertoires from 550 to 750 subjects and related those repertoires to cytomegalovirus serostatus. Of the 300 to 500 genotyped donors, 80% to 90% were placed in the genetic ancestry cluster associated with self-reported Caucasian donors. Along with the approximately 700-subject first cohort, a separate validation cohort of over a hundred different subjects was used. Genome-wide SNP genotypes for about three fifths of the 666 donors were used in a later genetic analysis, which treated that subset as a discovery cohort. HLA typing included class I and class II loci at four-digit resolution. Donor age, sex, ethnicity and CMV serostatus were compiled alongside the repertoire data.

Reading from cysteine to phenylalanine, the CDR3 counts 14 amino acids. This entry keeps only the CDR3 DNA: 42 bases, framed from base 1. The germline V gene provides CDR1 SGHTA and CDR2 FQGNSA. Here V drops 3 bases and J drops 1 base, and the junction holds 0 bases not matched to any gene. Summary of the overall study and its limitations: In this cohort, only TCR beta chains were sequenced, and detectable features were limited by the absence of alpha or paired-chain data. Roughly uniform sequencing depth across donors was assumed in presence/absence analyses, although this assumption may not hold. An association between a missense DCLRE1C variant and V-gene and J-gene trimming of TCR beta chains was found in a later genetic analysis and replicated in an independent cohort. When HLA alleles, especially DR and DQ, strongly co-occurred, TCR associations were difficult to assign to individual alleles. CMV serostatus was the only immune exposure information available for the cohort. According to a later analysis, parvovirus B19, influenza, CMV and Epstein-Barr virus appeared linked to several top co-occurrence clusters. Because counts were too low, about 15 rarely observed V segments, including chromosome 9 orphons, were left out of the earlier analysis of a few hundred of the donors. Most TCR sequences were observed very rarely across donors, whereas some public TCRs were present in many individuals. According to the authors, the approach could potentially be generalized to other disease states and immunological phenotypes. A few of the identified cytomegalovirus-associated TCR beta chains were confirmed in vitro to be specific for cytomegalovirus antigens. Linkage disequilibrium might explain the correlated functional status among segregating V segments, but an unknown experimental factor could not be excluded. At a false discovery rate of 0.05, a later analysis linked around 17,000 TCR beta sequences to specific HLA alleles. The sequencing pipeline was judged likely to have produced a cluster of highly shared sequence variants as a technical artifact. Cytomegalovirus status was reported to be diagnosed by the classifier with high specificity and sensitivity in both the original and validation cohorts. Some IMGT-functional V segments, including TRBV6-2 and TRBV6-3, could not be distinguished by the 87-base-pair reads and were therefore excluded. According to a later analysis, TCR association rates differed among HLA loci, with DRB1 alleles showing the most associated TCRs and HLA-C alleles showing the fewest. In an earlier analysis of around 600 of the donors, most TCR beta V segments appeared in productive rearrangements about 87% or about 30% of the time, broadly matching IMGT annotations. A further reported finding was that TCR beta sequences accurately predicted the HLA-A and HLA-B alleles for most subjects in the first cohort. Because some donors lacked HLA typing at each locus, the association tests relied only on the typed subset. In a later analysis, HLA-associated TCR beta chains showed more clonal expansion and lower generation probabilities than non-associated chains that were equally common. Most CMV-associated TCR beta chains appeared to be HLA-restricted in a later analysis, and the HLA associations seemed to be driven largely by CMV exposure. The study listed 150 to 200 TCR beta chains as associated with cytomegalovirus. A later genetic analysis reported fewer N-insertions in productive TCRs among donors in an Asian-associated ancestry cluster than the approximately 700-donor mean.

Preparation of the library involved the immunoSEQ multiplex PCR assay. A mixture of 60 forward primers for TCR Vbeta segments and 13 reverse primers for TCR Jbeta segments was used in the multiplex PCR. The CDR3 region of rearranged TCR beta genes was amplified from genomic DNA by a multiplex PCR assay. The Illumina HiSeq System was used to sequence the amplified TCR beta libraries as 87-base-pair reads. Concerning the study's data processing: A later analysis tallied approximately 87 million unique TCR beta chains across the 640 or so repertoires, and about 10 million of those chains were shared by two or more donors. Raw reads were error-corrected and collapsed into unique sequences with a nearest-neighbor algorithm that merged closely related sequences to remove PCR and sequencing errors. V, D and J gene segments were assigned by aligning CDR3 sequences to IMGT reference sequences. For a sequence to be retained, a match of at least six nucleotides to both a V gene segment and a J gene segment was required. A rearrangement was called productive if the CDR3 had no stop codons and remained in frame with V and J, and every other rearrangement was called non-productive. CDR3 was defined by IMGT convention, running from the second conserved V-encoded cysteine to the conserved J-encoded phenylalanine. In an earlier analysis of some 550 of the donors, sequences lacking an unambiguous match to a single V gene segment were excluded. An earlier analysis of 587 of the donors classified V segments as functional when productive rearrangements were above 56.7% and as segregating when the standard deviation between donors was above 5%. A statistical classification framework was built for diagnosing cytomegalovirus status from the catalog of TCR beta chain sequences. In a later analysis, TCR nucleotide sequences were compared against IMGT/GENE-DB human TR gene sequences so that V and J genes could be assigned. A later analysis assigned CDR3 sequences and most-parsimonious VDJ recombination scenarios with the TCRdist pipeline. In a later analysis, each TCR beta chain was defined by its CDR3 amino acid sequence together with its V-gene family, and reads without a unique V-gene family were excluded. To address suspected cross-contamination and a sequencing artifact, a later analysis removed roughly 640 highly shared, low-generation-probability nucleotide sequences. For each public chain, a later analysis derived a clonal expansion index from normalized ranks of inferred template counts within each repertoire. A later analysis computed generation probabilities with a VDJ recombination model fitted to out-of-frame rearrangements, and checked the results against IGoR. In a later analysis, TCR-TCR, TCR-HLA and TCR-CMV co-occurrence was scored with hypergeometric tests, and a repertoire-size bias correction was applied to TCR pairs. To estimate false discovery rates, a later analysis permuted the HLA or CMV assignments 20 times. A later analysis grouped co-occurring TCRs with DBSCAN, adding TCRdist sequence similarity when clustering within HLA-allele-positive subsets. Repertoires with fewer than 30,000 or more than 120,000 public chains, plus five repertoires with anomalous nucleotide sharing, were excluded from co-occurrence clustering. TCRdb took over this immuneACCESS table, retaining in-frame rearrangements with V and J assigned. Such tables are incomplete; in checked studies, under half of the missing clones stem from an unresolved V gene, and the remainder is unexplained. V and J calls and clone size are those listed in that table; D and trimming were worked out from the DNA. This sample comprises about 140,000 clones, around a tenth of them detected only once. The ten largest clones capture less than 2% of the sample.

In total, approximately 690 healthy bone marrow donors made up the cohort. All cohort members were sampled while nominally healthy, although unrecorded immune exposures were likely present. The donor tested CMV seronegative and was one of the 352 seronegative cohort members. Each donor provided a peripheral blood sample, and peripheral blood mononuclear cells were used for TCR beta sequencing. Genomic DNA was extracted from the blood cell samples with the Qiagen DNeasy Blood Extraction Kit. This clone was seen only a few times. No antigen is known for it. No base quality information exists; no much larger clone differs at one position.

Sample: PBMCs. This clonotype originated in a man aged 50-60 years in good health and CMV-seronegative. The chain is assembled from TRBV7-2 and TRBJ2-7; 10 of the junction bases match TRBD1. The CDR3 amino acid sequence is: CASSLDRGSYEQYF. The DNA reads as follows: TGTGCCAGCAGCTTGGACAGGGGGTCCTACGAGCAGTACTTC.